A selection of T cell receptor beta chains follows, all from one sample in a study of CD8 T cells in ankylosing spondylitis. TCRdb reprocessed the 5' RACE reads with MiXCR, giving one entry per CDR3 protein. Found here are approximately 350,000 distinct CDR3 sequences, approximately 14% of them singletons; the top ten hold about 1.1%. Sample: blood, either unsorted or a sorted T cell fraction (not recorded which). These receptors originate from a male donor with ankylosing spondylitis or in good health (not recorded which). CDR3s include the opening cysteine and the closing phenylalanine or tryptophan. The order of the fields is CDR3 protein, CDR3 DNA, CDR3 length, clone size, J gene, V gene, D gene. A D gene is named only where the DNA matches it firmly. The listing skips clone size in some rows; elsewhere it reads once, few, many or a size class.

cdr3_aa: CASSSPWDSTEAFF
cdr3_nt: TGTGCCAGCAGTTCCCCGTGGGACAGCACTGAAGCTTTCTTT
cdr3_length: 14
clone_size: .
j_call: TRBJ1-1
v_call: TRBV6-5
d_call: TRBD1

cdr3_aa: CASIPGLAGNTGELFF
cdr3_nt: TGTGCCAGTATCCCCGGACTAGCGGGAAACACCGGGGAGCTGTTTTTT
cdr3_length: 16
clone_size: .
j_call: TRBJ2-2
v_call: TRBV19
d_call: TRBD2

cdr3_aa: CASSLETQAQFF
cdr3_nt: TGCGCCAGCAGCTTGGAAACCCAGGCCCAGTTCTTC
cdr3_length: 12
clone_size: .
j_call: TRBJ2-1
v_call: TRBV5-1
d_call: .

cdr3_aa: CASSQRSVDYGYTF
cdr3_nt: TGTGCCAGCAGCCAACGTTCTGTGGACTATGGCTACACCTTC
cdr3_length: 14
clone_size: few
j_call: TRBJ1-2
v_call: TRBV3-1
d_call: .

cdr3_aa: CSVEGGLAGNNEQFF
cdr3_nt: TGCAGCGTTGAAGGGGGACTAGCGGGAAACAATGAGCAGTTCTTC
cdr3_length: 15
clone_size: many
j_call: TRBJ2-1
v_call: TRBV29-1
d_call: TRBD2

cdr3_aa: CASSIGSGRQTQYF
cdr3_nt: TGTGCCAGCAGCATAGGTAGCGGGAGACAGACCCAGTACTTC
cdr3_length: 14
clone_size: .
j_call: TRBJ2-5
v_call: TRBV11-2
d_call: TRBD2

cdr3_aa: CASSRTGNTDTQYF
cdr3_nt: TGCGCCAGCAGCCGGACAGGAAACACAGATACGCAGTATTTT
cdr3_length: 14
clone_size: few
j_call: TRBJ2-3
v_call: TRBV5-1
d_call: TRBD1

cdr3_aa: CASSLVADPYNEQFF
cdr3_nt: TGTGCCAGCAGCTTAGTAGCGGACCCCTACAATGAGCAGTTCTTC
cdr3_length: 15
clone_size: .
j_call: TRBJ2-1
v_call: TRBV7-9
d_call: .

cdr3_aa: CASSQTSGSNNEQFF
cdr3_nt: TGTGCCAGCAGCCAGACTAGCGGGAGCAACAATGAGCAGTTCTTC
cdr3_length: 15
clone_size: few
j_call: TRBJ2-1
v_call: TRBV3-1
d_call: TRBD2

cdr3_aa: CSAQQGKQETQYF
cdr3_nt: TGCAGTGCCCAACAGGGGAAACAAGAGACCCAGTACTTC
cdr3_length: 13
clone_size: few
j_call: TRBJ2-5
v_call: TRBV20-1
d_call: TRBD1

cdr3_aa: CASSQGLAGGVQYF
cdr3_nt: TGCGCCAGCAGCCAGGGACTAGCGGGTGGGGTTCAGTATTTT
cdr3_length: 14
clone_size: .
j_call: TRBJ2-3
v_call: TRBV5-1
d_call: TRBD2

cdr3_aa: CASSYPDAHEQYF
cdr3_nt: TGTGCCAGCAGCTACCCAGATGCCCACGAGCAGTACTTC
cdr3_length: 13
clone_size: .
j_call: TRBJ2-7
v_call: TRBV11-2
d_call: .

cdr3_aa: CSTIPGIPKGYTF
cdr3_nt: TGCAGTACTATTCCCGGGATCCCCAAGGGCTACACCTTC
cdr3_length: 13
clone_size: few
j_call: TRBJ1-2
v_call: TRBV20-1
d_call: .

cdr3_aa: CASSLSTDYQRDEQFF
cdr3_nt: TGTGCCAGCAGCTTATCCACGGACTACCAACGGGATGAGCAGTTCTTC
cdr3_length: 16
clone_size: .
j_call: TRBJ2-1
v_call: TRBV7-6
d_call: .

cdr3_aa: CASSSTRAPGRYEQFF
cdr3_nt: TGTGCCAGCAGTTCGACGAGAGCGCCAGGACGTTATGAGCAGTTCTTC
cdr3_length: 16
clone_size: once
j_call: TRBJ2-1
v_call: TRBV11-2
d_call: .

cdr3_aa: CASLAGSSTDTQYF
cdr3_nt: TGCGCCAGCCTAGCGGGAAGTAGCACAGATACGCAGTATTTT
cdr3_length: 14
clone_size: .
j_call: TRBJ2-3
v_call: TRBV5-1
d_call: TRBD2

cdr3_aa: CSIQGGNEQFF
cdr3_nt: TGCAGCATACAGGGGGGCAATGAGCAGTTCTTC
cdr3_length: 11
clone_size: many
j_call: TRBJ2-1
v_call: TRBV29-1
d_call: TRBD1

cdr3_aa: CASSLWTLMNTEAFF
cdr3_nt: TGCGCCAGCAGCCTCTGGACACTTATGAACACTGAAGCTTTCTTT
cdr3_length: 15
clone_size: .
j_call: TRBJ1-1
v_call: TRBV5-1
d_call: .

cdr3_aa: CSAKEVLSGNSPLHF
cdr3_nt: TGCAGTGCTAAAGAGGTTCTCAGCGGGAATTCACCCCTCCACTTT
cdr3_length: 15
clone_size: .
j_call: TRBJ1-6
v_call: TRBV20-1
d_call: .

cdr3_aa: CSCGGWDTEAFF
cdr3_nt: TGCAGTTGCGGGGGGTGGGACACTGAAGCTTTCTTT
cdr3_length: 12
clone_size: .
j_call: TRBJ1-1
v_call: TRBV20-1
d_call: .

cdr3_aa: CSVRDTNTGELFF
cdr3_nt: TGCAGCGTCCGGGACACTAACACCGGGGAGCTGTTTTTT
cdr3_length: 13
clone_size: few
j_call: TRBJ2-2
v_call: TRBV29-1
d_call: .

cdr3_aa: CASTGTFLSYNEQFF
cdr3_nt: TGTGCCAGCACAGGGACTTTTCTTTCCTACAATGAGCAGTTCTTC
cdr3_length: 15
clone_size: many
j_call: TRBJ2-1
v_call: TRBV12-3/TRBV12-4
d_call: .

cdr3_aa: CASSQDPLRGFGYTF
cdr3_nt: TGTGCCAGCAGCCAAGACCCCCTCCGAGGGTTCGGCTACACCTTC
cdr3_length: 15
clone_size: .
j_call: TRBJ1-2
v_call: TRBV4-2
d_call: .